This T cell receptor (beta chain) was documented in a study of cytomegalovirus exposure and HLA in healthy donors. Generated by immunoSEQ multiplex PCR, the TCRdb table keeps only in-frame clones and is missing some. The sample has some 140,000 clones, around four fifths seen once. From germline, CDR1 is SGDLS and CDR2 YYNGEE. Trimming removed 3 bases from V and 1 base from J, with 8 bases in between. CDR3 length: 13 amino acids. Sequencing was performed on PBMCs. V is TRBV9 and J is TRBJ2-7; D is undetermined. The clonotype comes from a woman aged 30 to 39 in good health and CMV-seronegative. The CDR3 nucleotides read TGTGCCAGCAGCGCGAGGAATTCCTACGAGCAGTACTTC. This gives the protein CASSARNSYEQYF.